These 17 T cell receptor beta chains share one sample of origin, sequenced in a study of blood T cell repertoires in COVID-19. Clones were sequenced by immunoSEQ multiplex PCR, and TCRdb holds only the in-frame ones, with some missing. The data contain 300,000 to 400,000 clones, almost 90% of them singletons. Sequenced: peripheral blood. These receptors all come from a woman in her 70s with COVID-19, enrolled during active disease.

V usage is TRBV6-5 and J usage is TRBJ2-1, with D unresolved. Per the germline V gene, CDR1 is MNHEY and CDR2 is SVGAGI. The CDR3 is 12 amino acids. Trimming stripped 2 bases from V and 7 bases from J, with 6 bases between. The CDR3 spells CASSYQENEQFF. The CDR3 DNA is TGTGCCAGCAGTTACCAGGAAAATGAGCAGTTCTTC.

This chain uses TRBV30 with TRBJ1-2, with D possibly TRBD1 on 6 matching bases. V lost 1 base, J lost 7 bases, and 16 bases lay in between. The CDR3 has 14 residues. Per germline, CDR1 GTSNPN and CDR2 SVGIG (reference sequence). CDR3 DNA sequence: TGTGCCTGGAGTGGCGGGAGGGGGGTCGGTGGCTACACCTTC. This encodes CAWSGGRGVGGYTF. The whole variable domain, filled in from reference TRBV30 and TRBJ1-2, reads SQTIHQWPATLVQPVGSPLSLECTVEGTSNPNLYWYRQAAGRGLQLLFYSVGIGQISSEVPQNLSASRPQDRQFILSSKKLLLSDSGFYLCAWSGGRGVGGYTFGSGTRLTVV.

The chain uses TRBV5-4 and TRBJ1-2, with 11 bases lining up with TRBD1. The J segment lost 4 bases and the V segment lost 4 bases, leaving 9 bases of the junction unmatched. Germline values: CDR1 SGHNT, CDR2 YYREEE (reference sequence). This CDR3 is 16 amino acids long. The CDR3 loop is CASSEIGQGAIYGYTF. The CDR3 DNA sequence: TGTGCCAGCAGCGAGATAGGACAGGGGGCTATCTATGGCTACACCTTC.

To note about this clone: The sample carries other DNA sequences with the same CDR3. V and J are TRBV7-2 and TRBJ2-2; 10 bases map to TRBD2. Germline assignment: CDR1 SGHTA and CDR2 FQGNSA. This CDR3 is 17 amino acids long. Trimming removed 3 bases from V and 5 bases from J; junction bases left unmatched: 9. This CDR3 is CASSFPAGGLRTGELFF. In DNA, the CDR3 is TGTGCCAGCAGCTTTCCAGCGGGGGGGCTCAGGACCGGGGAGCTGTTTTTT.

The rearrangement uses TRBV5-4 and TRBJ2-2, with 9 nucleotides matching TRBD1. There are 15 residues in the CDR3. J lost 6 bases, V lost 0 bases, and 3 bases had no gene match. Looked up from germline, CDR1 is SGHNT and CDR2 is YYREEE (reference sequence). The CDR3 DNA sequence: TGTGCCAGCAGCTTGGCACAGGGGGCTGCCGGGGAGCTGTTTTTT. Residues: CASSLAQGAAGELFF.

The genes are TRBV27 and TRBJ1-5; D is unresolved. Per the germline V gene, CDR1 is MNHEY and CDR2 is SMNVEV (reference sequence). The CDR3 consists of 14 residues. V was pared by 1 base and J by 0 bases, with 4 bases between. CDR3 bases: TGTGCCAGCAGTTTATATCTTAGCAATCAGCCCCAGCATTTT. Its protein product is CASSLYLSNQPQHF.

For the CDR3, the DNA is TGTGCCAGCAGCCCTTATGAGGGTAGAGGCTACACCTTC. This gives the protein CASSPYEGRGYTF. The J gene is TRBJ1-2, the V gene TRBV5-5, with D hard to call. This CDR3 has 13 residues. Trimming took off 4 bases at V and 8 bases at J, with 15 bases between the two ends. Germline CDR1 and CDR2: SGHKS and YYEKEE (reference sequence).

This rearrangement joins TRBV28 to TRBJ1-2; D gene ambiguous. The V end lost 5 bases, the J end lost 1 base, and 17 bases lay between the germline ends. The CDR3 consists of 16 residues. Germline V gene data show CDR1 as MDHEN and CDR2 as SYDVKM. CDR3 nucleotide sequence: TGTGCCAGCAGTGCATATTGGCCTAGACTTAACTATGGCTACACCTTC. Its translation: CASSAYWPRLNYGYTF.

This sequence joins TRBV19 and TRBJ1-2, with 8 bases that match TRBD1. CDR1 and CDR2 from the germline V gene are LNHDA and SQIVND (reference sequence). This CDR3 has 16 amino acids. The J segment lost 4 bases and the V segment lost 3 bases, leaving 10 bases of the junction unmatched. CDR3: CASSITRTGMGYGYTF. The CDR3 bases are TGTGCCAGTAGTATCACCAGGACAGGGATGGGCTATGGCTACACCTTC. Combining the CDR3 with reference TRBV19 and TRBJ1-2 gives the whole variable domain DGGITQSPKYLFRKEGQNVTLSCEQNLNHDAMYWYRQDPGQGLRLIYYSQIVNDFQKGDIAEGYSVSREKKESFPLTVTSAQKNPTAFYLCASSITRTGMGYGYTFGSGTRLTVV.

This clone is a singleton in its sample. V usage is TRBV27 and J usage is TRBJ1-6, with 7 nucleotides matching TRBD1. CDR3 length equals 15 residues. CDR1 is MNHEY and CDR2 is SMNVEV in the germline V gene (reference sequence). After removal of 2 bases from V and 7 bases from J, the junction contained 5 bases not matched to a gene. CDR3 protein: CASSLQGVFNSPLHF. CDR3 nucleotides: TGTGCCAGCAGTTTACAGGGGGTCTTCAATTCACCCCTCCACTTT.

The chain's CDR3 is CASSRLTVDNGYTF. CDR3 sequence (DNA): TGCGCCAGCAGCCGATTGACAGTAGACAATGGCTACACCTTC. This sequence joins TRBV5-1 and TRBJ1-2, with D maybe TRBD1 (5 bases). The V end was cut by 4 bases, the J end by 6 bases, with 16 bases between. The V gene's germline CDR1 is SGHRS and CDR2 YFSETQ. This CDR3 spans 14 amino acids.

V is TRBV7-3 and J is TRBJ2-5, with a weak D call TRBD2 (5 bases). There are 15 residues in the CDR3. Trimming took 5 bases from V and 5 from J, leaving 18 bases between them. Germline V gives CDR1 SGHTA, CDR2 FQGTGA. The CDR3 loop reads CASSPVEAGVETQYF. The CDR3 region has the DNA TGTGCCAGCAGCCCCGTTGAGGCGGGTGTGGAGACCCAGTACTTC.

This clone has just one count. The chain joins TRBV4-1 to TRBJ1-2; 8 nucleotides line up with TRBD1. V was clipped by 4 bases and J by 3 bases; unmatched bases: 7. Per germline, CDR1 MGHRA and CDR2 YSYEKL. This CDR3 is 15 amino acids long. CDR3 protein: CASSPRGLSYYGYTF. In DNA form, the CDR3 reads TGCGCCAGCAGCCCCAGGGGGCTCTCCTACTATGGCTACACCTTC.

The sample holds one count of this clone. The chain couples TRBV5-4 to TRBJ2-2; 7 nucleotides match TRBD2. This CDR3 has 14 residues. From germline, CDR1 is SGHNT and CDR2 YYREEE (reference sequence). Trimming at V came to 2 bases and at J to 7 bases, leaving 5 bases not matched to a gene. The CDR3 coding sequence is TGTGCCAGCAGCTTAGACACTAGCGTCGGGGAGCTGTTTTTT. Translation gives CASSLDTSVGELFF.

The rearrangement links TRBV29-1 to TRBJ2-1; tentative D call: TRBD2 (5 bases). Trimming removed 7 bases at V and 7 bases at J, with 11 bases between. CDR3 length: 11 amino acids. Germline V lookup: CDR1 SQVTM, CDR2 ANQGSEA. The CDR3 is CSGRGLNEQFF. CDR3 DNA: TGCAGCGGTAGAGGGCTAAATGAGCAGTTCTTC.

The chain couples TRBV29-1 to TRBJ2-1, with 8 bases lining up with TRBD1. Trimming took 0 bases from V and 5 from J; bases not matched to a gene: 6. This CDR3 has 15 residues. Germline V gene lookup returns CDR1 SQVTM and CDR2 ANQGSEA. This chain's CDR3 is CSVEDPQGVDNEQFF. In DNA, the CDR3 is TGCAGCGTTGAAGACCCACAGGGGGTAGACAATGAGCAGTTCTTC.

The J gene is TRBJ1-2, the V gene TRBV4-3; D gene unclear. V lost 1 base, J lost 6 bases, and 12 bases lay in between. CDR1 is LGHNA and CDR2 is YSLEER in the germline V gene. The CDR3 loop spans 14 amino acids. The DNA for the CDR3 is TGCGCCAGCAGCCAAGTAGGCGGGATTCATGGCTACACCTTC. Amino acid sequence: CASSQVGGIHGYTF.